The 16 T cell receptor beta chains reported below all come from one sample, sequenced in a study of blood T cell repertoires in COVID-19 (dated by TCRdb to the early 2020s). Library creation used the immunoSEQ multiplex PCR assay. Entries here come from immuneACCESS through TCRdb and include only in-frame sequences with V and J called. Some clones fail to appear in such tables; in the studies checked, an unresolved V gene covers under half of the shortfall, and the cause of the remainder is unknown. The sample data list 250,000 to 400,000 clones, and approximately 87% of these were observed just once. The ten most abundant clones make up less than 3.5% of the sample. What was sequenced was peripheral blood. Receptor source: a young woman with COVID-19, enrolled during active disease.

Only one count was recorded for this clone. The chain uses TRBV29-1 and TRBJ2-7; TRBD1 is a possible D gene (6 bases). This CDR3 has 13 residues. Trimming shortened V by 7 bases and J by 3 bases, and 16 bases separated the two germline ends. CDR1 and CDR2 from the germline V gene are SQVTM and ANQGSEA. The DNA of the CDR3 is TGCAGCGCTTTGGACAGCAAAGTCTACGAGCAGTACTTC. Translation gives CSALDSKVYEQYF.

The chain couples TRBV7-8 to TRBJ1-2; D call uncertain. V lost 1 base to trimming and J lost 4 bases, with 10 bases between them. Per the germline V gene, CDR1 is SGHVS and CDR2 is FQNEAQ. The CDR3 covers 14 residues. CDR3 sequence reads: CASSLGPGFYGYTF. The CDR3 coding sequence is TGTGCCAGCAGCTTAGGTCCCGGGTTCTATGGCTACACCTTC.

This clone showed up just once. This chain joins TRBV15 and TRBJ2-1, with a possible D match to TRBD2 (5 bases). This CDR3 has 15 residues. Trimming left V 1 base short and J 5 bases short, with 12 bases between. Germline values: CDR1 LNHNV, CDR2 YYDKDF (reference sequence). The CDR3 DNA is TGTGCCACCAGCAGAGGAAGAGGGATAAACAATGAGCAGTTCTTC. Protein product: CATSRGRGINNEQFF.

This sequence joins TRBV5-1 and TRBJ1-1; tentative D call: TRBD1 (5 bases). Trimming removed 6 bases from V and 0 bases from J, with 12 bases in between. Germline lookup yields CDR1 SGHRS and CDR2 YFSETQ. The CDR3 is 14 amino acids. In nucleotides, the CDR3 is TGCGCCAGCACAGTGTGGGGCATGAACACTGAAGCTTTCTTT. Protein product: CASTVWGMNTEAFF.

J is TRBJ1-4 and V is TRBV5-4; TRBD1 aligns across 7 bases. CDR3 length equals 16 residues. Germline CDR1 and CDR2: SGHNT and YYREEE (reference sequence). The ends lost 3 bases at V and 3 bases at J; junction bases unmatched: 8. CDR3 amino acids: CASSSAPGTANEKLFF. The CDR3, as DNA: TGTGCCAGCAGCTCGGCCCCCGGGACAGCTAATGAAAAACTGTTTTTT. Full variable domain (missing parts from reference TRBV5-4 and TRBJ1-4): ETGVTQSPTHLIKTRGQQVTLRCSSQSGHNTVSWYQQALGQGPQFIFQYYREEENGRGNFPPRFSGLQFPNYSSELNVNALELDDSALYLCASSSAPGTANEKLFFGSGTQLSVL.

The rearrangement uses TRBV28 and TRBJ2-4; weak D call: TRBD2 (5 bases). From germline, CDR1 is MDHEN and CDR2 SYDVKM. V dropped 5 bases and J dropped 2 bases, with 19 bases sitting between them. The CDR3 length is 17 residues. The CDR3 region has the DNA TGTGCCAGCAGTCTCGGACTTTTTGATGGTCCCAAAAACATTCAGTACTTC. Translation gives CASSLGLFDGPKNIQYF.

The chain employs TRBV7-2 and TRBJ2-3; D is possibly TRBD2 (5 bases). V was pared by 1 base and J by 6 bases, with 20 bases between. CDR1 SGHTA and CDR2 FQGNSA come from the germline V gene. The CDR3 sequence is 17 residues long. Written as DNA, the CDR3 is TGTGCCAGCAGCTTAGTGGGTAGCGAGCCGGGTGGGGATACGCAGTATTTT. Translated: CASSLVGSEPGGDTQYF.

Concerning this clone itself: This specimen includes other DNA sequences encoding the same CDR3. Here the CDR3 reads CASSLAGSNQPQHF. The DNA for the CDR3 is TGTGCCAGCAGCTTGGCCGGGAGCAATCAGCCCCAGCATTTT. J is TRBJ1-5 and V is TRBV5-6; D is unclear. V shed 0 bases and J shed 1 base, with 5 bases lying between them. Germline V gene data show CDR1 as SGHDT and CDR2 as YYEEEE. The CDR3 contains 14 residues. Full variable domain (missing parts from reference TRBV5-6 and TRBJ1-5): DAGVTQSPTHLIKTRGQQVTLRCSPKSGHDTVSWYQQALGQGPQFIFQYYEEEERQRGNFPDRFSGHQFPNYSSELNVNALLLGDSALYLCASSLAGSNQPQHFGDGTRLSIL.

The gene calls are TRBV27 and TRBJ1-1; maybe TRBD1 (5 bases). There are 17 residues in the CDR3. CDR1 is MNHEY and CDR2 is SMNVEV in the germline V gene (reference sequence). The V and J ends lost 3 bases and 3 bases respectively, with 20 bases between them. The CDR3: CASSLGRGDYPDTEAFF. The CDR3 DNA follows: TGTGCCAGCAGTTTGGGGCGGGGGGATTATCCGGACACTGAAGCTTTCTTT.

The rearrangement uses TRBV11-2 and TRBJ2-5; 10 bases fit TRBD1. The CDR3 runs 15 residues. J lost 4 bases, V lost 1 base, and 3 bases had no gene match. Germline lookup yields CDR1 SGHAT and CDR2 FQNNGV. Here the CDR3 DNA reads TGTGCCAGCAGCTTAGGACAGGGGGCAGGAGAGACCCAGTACTTC. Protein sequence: CASSLGQGAGETQYF.

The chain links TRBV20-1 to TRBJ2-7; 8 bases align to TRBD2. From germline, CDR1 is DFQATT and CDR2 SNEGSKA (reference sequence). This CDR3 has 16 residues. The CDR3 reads CTASDRGATSVHEQYF. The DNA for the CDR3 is TGCACCGCTAGTGATCGGGGGGCGACTAGCGTACACGAGCAGTACTTC.

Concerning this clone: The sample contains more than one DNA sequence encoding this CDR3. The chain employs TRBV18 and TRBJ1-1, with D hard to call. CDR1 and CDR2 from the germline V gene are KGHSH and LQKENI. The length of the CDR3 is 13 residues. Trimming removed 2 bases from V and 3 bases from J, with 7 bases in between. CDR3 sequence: CASSPGQDTEAFF. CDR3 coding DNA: TGTGCCAGCTCACCAGGGCAGGACACTGAAGCTTTCTTT.

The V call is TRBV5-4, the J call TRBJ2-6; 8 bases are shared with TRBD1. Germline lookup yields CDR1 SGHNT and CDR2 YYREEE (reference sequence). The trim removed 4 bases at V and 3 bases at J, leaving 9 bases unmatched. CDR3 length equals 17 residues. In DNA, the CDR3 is TGTGCCAGCAGCATCCCCCAGGGGGCTAATGGGGCCAACGTCCTGACTTTC. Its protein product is CASSIPQGANGANVLTF.

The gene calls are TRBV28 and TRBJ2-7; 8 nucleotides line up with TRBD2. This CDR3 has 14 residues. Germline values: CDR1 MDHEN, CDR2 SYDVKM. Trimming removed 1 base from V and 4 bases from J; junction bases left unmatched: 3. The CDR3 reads CASSLYPSGYEQYF. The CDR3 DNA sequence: TGTGCCAGCAGTTTATATCCTAGCGGGTACGAGCAGTACTTC. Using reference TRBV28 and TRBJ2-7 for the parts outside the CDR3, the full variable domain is DVKVTQSSRYLVKRTGEKVFLECVQDMDHENMFWYRQDPGLGLRLIYFSYDVKMKEKGDIPEGYSVSREKKERFSLILESASTNQTSMYLCASSLYPSGYEQYFGPGTRLTVT.

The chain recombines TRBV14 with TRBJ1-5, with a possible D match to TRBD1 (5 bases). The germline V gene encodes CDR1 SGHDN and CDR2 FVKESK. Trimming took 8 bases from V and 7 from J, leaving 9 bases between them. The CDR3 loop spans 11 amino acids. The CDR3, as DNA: TGTGCCAGCGCAGGGATCCAGCCCCAGCATTTT. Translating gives CASAGIQPQHF.

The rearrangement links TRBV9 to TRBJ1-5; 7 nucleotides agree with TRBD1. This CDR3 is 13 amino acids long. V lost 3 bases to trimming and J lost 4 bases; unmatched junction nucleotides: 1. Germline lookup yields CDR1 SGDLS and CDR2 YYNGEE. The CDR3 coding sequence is TGTGCCAGCAGCGCGGGACAGAATCAGCCCCAGCATTTT. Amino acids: CASSAGQNQPQHF.